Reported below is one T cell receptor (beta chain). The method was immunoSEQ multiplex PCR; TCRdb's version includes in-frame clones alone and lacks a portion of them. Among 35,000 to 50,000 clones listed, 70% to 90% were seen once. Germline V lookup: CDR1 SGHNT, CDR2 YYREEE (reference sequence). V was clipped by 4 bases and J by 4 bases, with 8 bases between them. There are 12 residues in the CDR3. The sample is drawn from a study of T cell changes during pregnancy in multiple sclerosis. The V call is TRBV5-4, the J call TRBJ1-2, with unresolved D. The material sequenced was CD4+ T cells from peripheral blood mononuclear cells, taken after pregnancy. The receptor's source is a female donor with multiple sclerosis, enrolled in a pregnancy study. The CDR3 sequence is CASSEQTYGYTF. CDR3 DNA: TGTGCCAGCAGCGAACAGACCTATGGCTACACCTTC.